One sample yielded the 21 T cell receptor beta chains listed below, sequenced in a study of shared clonotypes between healthy human individuals. Sequencing was performed with immunoSEQ multiplex PCR; in TCRdb, only in-frame clones are kept and a portion is missing. Altogether about 1,500,000 clones are present, roughly 96% being singletons, with the ten largest covering approximately 1.2%. Sequenced: naive CD4+ T cells sorted from blood. Subset indicated: CD45RA+ positively selected. The receptors stem from a man aged 25 to 45 in good health.

This chain joins TRBV27 and TRBJ2-2; D is possibly TRBD2 (6 bases). The CDR3 sequence is 16 residues long. CDR1 and CDR2 (germline): MNHEY, SMNVEV (reference sequence). Deletions cut 7 bases from V and 5 bases from J, with 20 bases between. CDR3 DNA: TGTGCCAGCACCAAAGCCGGGCTAGCGCTGACCGGGGAGCTGTTTTTT. Translation gives CASTKAGLALTGELFF.

As for this clone: The same CDR3 also results from other DNA sequences found in this sample. The chain links TRBV5-4 to TRBJ2-6; D possibly matches TRBD1 or TRBD2 (5 bases each). In germline, CDR1 is SGHNT, CDR2 YYREEE (reference sequence). This CDR3 spans 15 amino acids. V shed 4 bases and J shed 2 bases, with 10 bases lying between them. In DNA, the CDR3 is TGTGCCAGCAGCCCGCAGGGAGCTGGGGCCAACGTCCTGACTTTC. Residues: CASSPQGAGANVLTF.

The V and J genes are TRBV7-9 and TRBJ2-3; 8 nucleotides align to TRBD2. CDR3 length equals 16 residues. V gave up 5 bases and J gave up 0 bases; unmatched junction bases: 7. CDR1 is SEHNR and CDR2 is FQNEAQ in the germline V gene (reference sequence). Here the CDR3 DNA reads TGTGCCAGCAGCCCCTCGCGGGGGGCTAGCACAGATACGCAGTATTTT. Translation: CASSPSRGASTDTQYF.

V and J are TRBV5-4 and TRBJ2-5; TRBD2 is a possible D gene (6 bases). The germline gives CDR1 SGHNT, CDR2 YYREEE (reference sequence). V lost 0 bases to trimming and J lost 5 bases, with 8 bases between them. The CDR3 contains 13 residues. CDR3 in amino acids: CASSLAGDETQYF. The CDR3 DNA reads as TGTGCCAGCAGCTTGGCGGGAGATGAGACCCAGTACTTC.

About this clone itself: The same CDR3 is also encoded by other DNA sequences in this sample. This chain joins TRBV27 and TRBJ1-5; D gene ambiguous. Germline V gene data show CDR1 as MNHEY and CDR2 as SMNVEV (reference sequence). Trimming pared 2 bases from V and 5 bases from J, leaving 7 bases between. There are 13 residues in the CDR3. The CDR3 sequence: CASSLRVDQPQHF. The CDR3 bases are TGTGCCAGCAGTTTAAGAGTCGATCAGCCCCAGCATTTT.

The V and J genes are TRBV19 and TRBJ2-3, with D possibly TRBD2 on 5 matching bases. The CDR3 spans 13 residues. The V end lost 3 bases, the J end lost 6 bases, and 10 bases lay between the germline ends. Per the germline V gene, CDR1 is LNHDA and CDR2 is SQIVND (reference sequence). The CDR3 bases are TGTGCCAGTAGTATTGGCGAGCGGGATACGCAGTATTTT. Protein: CASSIGERDTQYF.

The chain uses TRBV7-9 and TRBJ1-2, with a tentative D call TRBD1 (6 bases). Germline loops: CDR1 SEHNR, CDR2 FQNEAQ (reference sequence). The length of the CDR3 is 18 residues. Between the trimmed V and J ends, which lost 1 base and 0 bases, there was a span of 18 bases. The CDR3 sequence is CASSLEPSYRVANYGYTF. Written as DNA, the CDR3 is TGTGCCAGCAGCTTAGAGCCTAGTTACAGGGTCGCTAACTATGGCTACACCTTC.

The CDR3 sequence: CATSRDARAGTGDTQYF. The CDR3 DNA reads as TGTGCCACCAGCAGAGATGCCCGAGCAGGGACGGGAGATACGCAGTATTTT. V usage is TRBV15 and J usage is TRBJ2-3; D possibly uses TRBD1 or TRBD2 (5 bases each). Trimming took off 0 bases at V and 5 bases at J, with 18 bases between the two ends. The CDR3 runs to 17 residues. CDR1 is LNHNV, CDR2 YYDKDF, per germline (reference sequence).

Note on this clone: Other DNA sequences in this sample translate to the same CDR3. The V call is TRBV18, the J call TRBJ1-1; D gene unclear. Germline V gene sequence: CDR1 KGHSH, CDR2 LQKENI. This CDR3 comprises 13 residues. With 0 bases removed from V and 1 base from J, the gap between germline ends came to 3 bases. Written as DNA, the CDR3 is TGTGCCAGCTCACCACCTCAGAACACTGAAGCTTTCTTT. This encodes CASSPPQNTEAFF. Based on the CDR3 plus reference TRBV18 and TRBJ1-1, the full variable domain is NAGVMQNPRHLVRRRGQEARLRCSPMKGHSHVYWYRQLPEEGLKFMVYLQKENIIDESGMPKERFSAEFPKEGPSILRIQQVVRGDSAAYFCASSPPQNTEAFFGQGTRLTVV.

This sequence joins TRBV7-3 and TRBJ2-1, with TRBD2 as a possible D gene (6 bases). The germline gives CDR1 SGHTA, CDR2 FQGTGA. This CDR3 comprises 15 residues. The germline V and J ends were trimmed by 6 bases and 6 bases, with 18 bases remaining between them. The CDR3 is CASRSTGEVFNEQFF. CDR3 DNA: TGTGCCAGCAGATCTACGGGAGAAGTCTTCAATGAGCAGTTCTTC.

The J gene is TRBJ1-5, the V gene TRBV6-1; D is undetermined. Trimming pared 7 bases from V and 1 base from J, leaving 11 bases between. Germline CDR1 is MNHNS and CDR2 is SASEGT. This CDR3 region has 14 residues. The chain's CDR3 is CASTARRSNQPQHF. The CDR3 nucleotides read TGTGCCAGCACCGCCCGACGGAGCAATCAGCCCCAGCATTTT.

The CDR3 sequence: CATSRDLPGQGSTDTQYF. The DNA of the CDR3 is TGTGCCACCAGCAGAGATCTCCCGGGACAGGGATCCACAGATACGCAGTATTTT. This chain connects TRBV15 to TRBJ2-3, with 9 bases lining up with TRBD1. Trimming at V came to 0 bases and at J to 2 bases, leaving 9 bases not matched to a gene. This CDR3 has 18 amino acids. CDR1 LNHNV and CDR2 YYDKDF come from the germline V gene (reference sequence). Filled out from reference TRBV15 and TRBJ2-3, the complete variable domain reads DAMVIQNPRYQVTQFGKPVTLSCSQTLNHNVMYWYQQKSSQAPKLLFHYYDKDFNNEADTPDNFQSRRPNTSFCFLDIRSPGLGDTAMYLCATSRDLPGQGSTDTQYFGPGTRLTVL.

This CDR3 is CASSQSAVNQPQHF. CDR3 nucleotides: TGTGCCAGCAGCCAATCGGCAGTCAATCAGCCCCAGCATTTT. The gene calls are TRBV16 and TRBJ1-5, with D hard to call. CDR3 length: 14 residues. In germline, CDR1 is KGHSY, CDR2 FQNENV. The V and J ends lost 0 bases and 3 bases respectively, with 6 bases between them.

This chain uses TRBV29-1 with TRBJ2-4; D assignment may be TRBD1 or TRBD2 (5 bases each). The V gene's germline CDR1 is SQVTM and CDR2 ANQGSEA. V was pared by 3 bases and J by 8 bases, with 11 bases between. The CDR3 runs 12 residues. As DNA, the CDR3 is TGCAGCGTTGACCCAGGGACGGACATTCAGTACTTC. Residues: CSVDPGTDIQYF. Variable domain in full (rest from reference TRBV29-1 and TRBJ2-4): SAVISQKPSRDICQRGTSLTIQCQVDSQVTMMFWYRQQPGQSLTLIATANQGSEATYESGFVIDKFPISRPNLTFSTLTVSNMSPEDSSIYLCSVDPGTDIQYFGAGTRLSVL.

J is TRBJ1-3 and V is TRBV19; the D gene is possibly TRBD1 (6 bases). The germline V and J ends were trimmed by 11 bases and 2 bases, with 16 bases remaining between them. The CDR3 totals 14 residues. Germline V gene data show CDR1 as LNHDA and CDR2 as SQIVND (reference sequence). The CDR3 region is CACAQGDTGNTIYF. CDR3 sequence (DNA): TGTGCCTGTGCACAGGGTGATACTGGAAACACCATATATTTT.

The chain combines TRBV5-8 with TRBJ2-3; 8 nucleotides line up with TRBD2. The CDR3 consists of 17 residues. V was pared by 0 bases and J by 7 bases, with 13 bases of the junction left unmatched. Germline CDR1 is SGHTS and CDR2 is YDEGEE. The CDR3 loop is CASSLGVGTRVSNTQYF. The CDR3 DNA sequence: TGTGCCAGCAGCTTGGGGGTTGGGACTAGAGTTTCGAATACGCAGTATTTT.

The rearrangement joins TRBV4-3 to TRBJ2-2, with D perhaps matching TRBD1 or TRBD2 (6 bases each). Trimming stripped 4 bases from V and 5 bases from J, with 20 bases between. Germline V gene data show CDR1 as LGHNA and CDR2 as YSLEER. This CDR3 is 17 amino acids long. The CDR3 nucleotides are TGCGCCAGCAGCCGGAAGGGCGGGACACCCGAAACCGGGGAGCTGTTTTTT. It specifies CASSRKGGTPETGELFF.

J is TRBJ2-7 and V is TRBV2; D is perhaps TRBD1 or TRBD2 (5 bases each). Germline loops: CDR1 SNHLY, CDR2 FYNNEI. This CDR3 comprises 15 residues. V lost 5 bases and J lost 0, with 14 bases in between. The CDR3: CASSPTGTVSYEQYF. The CDR3 DNA is TGTGCCAGCAGTCCTACCGGGACGGTCTCCTACGAGCAGTACTTC.

The chain links TRBV18 to TRBJ2-2, with 7 positions matching TRBD2. This CDR3 comprises 16 residues. V was clipped by 3 bases and J by 0 bases; unmatched bases: 4. Germline V lookup: CDR1 KGHSH, CDR2 LQKENI. The CDR3 DNA follows: TGTGCCAGCTCACCTCTAGCGGAAACGAACACCGGGGAGCTGTTTTTT. The encoded protein is CASSPLAETNTGELFF.

On this clone itself: The sample holds other DNA sequences that translate to the same CDR3. This chain uses TRBV5-1 with TRBJ2-1; the match to TRBD2 covers 15 bases. The V segment lost 4 bases and the J segment 7 bases; nucleotides outside the gene matches: 3. Germline CDR1 is SGHRS and CDR2 is YFSETQ. The CDR3 totals 15 residues. The CDR3 is CASSAGLAGGNEQFF. In DNA form, the CDR3 reads TGCGCCAGCAGCGCGGGACTAGCGGGAGGTAATGAGCAGTTCTTC.

The J gene is TRBJ2-1, the V gene TRBV7-3; maybe TRBD2 (6 bases). CDR3 length equals 13 residues. Per germline, CDR1 SGHTA and CDR2 FQGTGA. V shed 2 bases and J shed 10 bases, with 12 bases lying between them. CDR3 DNA: TGTGCCAGCAGCTTAGGGCGGGATGACGAGCAGTTCTTC. Translated: CASSLGRDDEQFF. Variable domain in full (rest from reference TRBV7-3 and TRBJ2-1): GAGVSQTPSNKVTEKGKYVELRCDPISGHTALYWYRQSLGQGPEFLIYFQGTGAADDSGLPNDRFFAVRPEGSVSTLKIQRTERGDSAVYLCASSLGRDDEQFFGPGTRLTVL.